This T cell receptor beta chain was retrieved from a study of T-cell memory formation after mild COVID-19. CDR3 length equals 14 residues. The germline CDR1 and CDR2 sequences are DFQATT and SNEGSKA (reference sequence). The junction had 5 bases not matched to a gene; V was cut back by 5 bases and J by 8 bases. Constant-segment primers were used for 5'RACE, and the resulting TCR alpha and TCR beta cDNA libraries carried sample barcodes and UMIs. One entry per CDR3 protein, called by TCRdb with MiXCR from the 5' RACE reads. Among hundreds of thousands of distinct CDR3 sequences listed, roughly 17% were seen once.

The clonotype originates from a man aged 18 to 30 who had mild COVID-19 (a few samples of this study predate the infection). Cell type and time point are not known. The sample taken for sequencing was PBMCs or a T cell subset sorted from them (not recorded which). This rearrangement joins TRBV20-1 to TRBJ2-1; 14 nucleotides agree with TRBD2. CDR3 in amino acids: CSAARLAGGHEQFF. CDR3 nucleotides: TGCAGTGCTGCCCGACTAGCGGGGGGGCATGAGCAGTTCTTC.